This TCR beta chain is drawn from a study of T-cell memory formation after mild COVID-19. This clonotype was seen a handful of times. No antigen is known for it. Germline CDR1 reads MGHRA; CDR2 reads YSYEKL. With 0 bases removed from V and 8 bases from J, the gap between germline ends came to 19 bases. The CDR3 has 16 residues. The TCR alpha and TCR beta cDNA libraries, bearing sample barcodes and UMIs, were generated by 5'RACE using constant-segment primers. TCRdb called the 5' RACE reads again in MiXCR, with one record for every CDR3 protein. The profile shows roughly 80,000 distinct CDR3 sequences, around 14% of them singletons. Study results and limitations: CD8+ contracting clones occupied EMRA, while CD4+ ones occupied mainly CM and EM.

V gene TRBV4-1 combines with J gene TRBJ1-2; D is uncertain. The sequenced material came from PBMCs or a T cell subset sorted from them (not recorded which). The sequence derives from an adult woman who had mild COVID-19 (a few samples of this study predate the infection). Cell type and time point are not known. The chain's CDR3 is CASSQDRRVGAGGYTF. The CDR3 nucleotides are TGCGCCAGCAGCCAAGACAGGCGGGTGGGAGCGGGGGGCTACACCTTC.